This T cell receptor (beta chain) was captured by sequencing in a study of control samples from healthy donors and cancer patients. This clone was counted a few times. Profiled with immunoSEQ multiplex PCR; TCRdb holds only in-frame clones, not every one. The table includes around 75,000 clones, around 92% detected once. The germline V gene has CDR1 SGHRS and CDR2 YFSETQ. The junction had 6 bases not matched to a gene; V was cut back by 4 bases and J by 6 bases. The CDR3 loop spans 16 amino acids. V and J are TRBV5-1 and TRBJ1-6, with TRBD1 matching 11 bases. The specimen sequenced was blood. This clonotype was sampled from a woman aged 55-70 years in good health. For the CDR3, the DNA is TGCGCCAGCAGCCTATCCGGGACAGGGGGTAATTCACCCCTCCACTTT. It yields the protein CASSLSGTGGNSPLHF.